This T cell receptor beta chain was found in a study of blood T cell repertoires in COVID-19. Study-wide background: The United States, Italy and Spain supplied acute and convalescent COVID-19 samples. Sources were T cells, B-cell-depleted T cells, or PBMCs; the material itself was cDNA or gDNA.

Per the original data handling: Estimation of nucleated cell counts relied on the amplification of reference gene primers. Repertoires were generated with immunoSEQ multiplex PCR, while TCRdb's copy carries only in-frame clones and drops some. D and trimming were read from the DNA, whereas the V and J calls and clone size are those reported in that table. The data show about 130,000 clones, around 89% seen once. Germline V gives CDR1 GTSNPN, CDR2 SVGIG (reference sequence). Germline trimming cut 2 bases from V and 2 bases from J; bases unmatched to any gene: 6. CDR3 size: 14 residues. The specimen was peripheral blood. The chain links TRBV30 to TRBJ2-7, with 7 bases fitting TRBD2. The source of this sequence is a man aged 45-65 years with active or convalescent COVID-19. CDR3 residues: CAWSNGRYTYEQYF. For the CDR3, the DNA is TGTGCCTGGAGTAACGGGAGGTATACCTACGAGCAGTACTTC.